This TCR beta chain came from a study of cytomegalovirus exposure and HLA in healthy donors. Findings and caveats of the study: Later, an analysis showed that TCR beta chains associated with HLA were more clonally expanded than others that were equally common. In a later analysis, about 17,000 TCR beta sequences were associated with HLA alleles at 0.05 false discovery rate.

Details on this clone: Its antigen remains unidentified.

Amplification used 60 Vbeta primers and 13 Jbeta primers. Profiling relied on immunoSEQ multiplex PCR, and the TCRdb table lists in-frame clones only, not all of them. Of 110,000 or so clones in the sample, 77% are singletons; the top ten hold 4.9%. Healthy donors of bone marrow made up the group. The clonotype comes from a middle-aged man in good health and CMV-seropositive. Material for sequencing was PBMCs.

CDR3 nucleotides: TGCGCCAGCAGCCAAGAAGGGGCAGGGCCCTACGAGCAGTACTTC. Protein product: CASSQEGAGPYEQYF. The chain recombines TRBV4-1 with TRBJ2-5, with TRBD1 as a possible D gene (5 bases). Near its end, the DNA agrees better with TRBJ2-7, so the J call may be wrong. Per the germline V gene, CDR1 is MGHRA and CDR2 is YSYEKL. The CDR3 spans 15 residues.